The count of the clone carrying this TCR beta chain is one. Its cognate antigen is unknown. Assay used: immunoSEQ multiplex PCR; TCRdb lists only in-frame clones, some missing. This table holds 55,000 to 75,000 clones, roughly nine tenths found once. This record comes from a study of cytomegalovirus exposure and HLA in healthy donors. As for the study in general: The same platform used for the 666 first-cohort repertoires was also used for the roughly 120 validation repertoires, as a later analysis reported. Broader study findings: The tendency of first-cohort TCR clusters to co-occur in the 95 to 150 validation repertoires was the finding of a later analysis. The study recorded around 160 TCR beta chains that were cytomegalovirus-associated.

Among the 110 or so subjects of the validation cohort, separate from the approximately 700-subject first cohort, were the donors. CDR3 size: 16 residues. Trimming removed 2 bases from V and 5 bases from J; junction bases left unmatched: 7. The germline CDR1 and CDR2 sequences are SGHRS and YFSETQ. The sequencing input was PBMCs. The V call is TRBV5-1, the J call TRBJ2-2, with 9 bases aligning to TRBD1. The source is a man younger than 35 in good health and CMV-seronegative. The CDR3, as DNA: TGCGCCAGCAGCTTCCTCTTGGGACAGGGAACCGGGGAGCTGTTTTTT. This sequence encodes CASSFLLGQGTGELFF.